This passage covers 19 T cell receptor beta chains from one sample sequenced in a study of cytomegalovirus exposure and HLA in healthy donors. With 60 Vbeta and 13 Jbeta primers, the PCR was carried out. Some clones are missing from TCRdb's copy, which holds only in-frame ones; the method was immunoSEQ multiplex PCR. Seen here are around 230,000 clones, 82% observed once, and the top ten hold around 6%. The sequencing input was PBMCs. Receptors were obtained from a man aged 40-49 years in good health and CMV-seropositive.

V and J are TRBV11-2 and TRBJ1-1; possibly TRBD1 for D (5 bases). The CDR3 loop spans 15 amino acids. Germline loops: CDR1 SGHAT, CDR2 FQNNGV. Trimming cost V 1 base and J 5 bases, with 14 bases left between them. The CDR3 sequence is CASSLVGGVSTEAFF. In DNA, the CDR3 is TGTGCCAGCAGCTTAGTTGGGGGGGTATCTACTGAAGCTTTCTTT.

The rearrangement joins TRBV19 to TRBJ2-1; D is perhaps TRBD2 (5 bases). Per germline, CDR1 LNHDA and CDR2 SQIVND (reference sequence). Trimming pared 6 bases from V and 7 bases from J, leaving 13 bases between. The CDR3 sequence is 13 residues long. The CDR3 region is CASRSSARNEQFF. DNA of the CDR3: TGTGCCAGTAGGAGTAGCGCGCGAAATGAGCAGTTCTTC. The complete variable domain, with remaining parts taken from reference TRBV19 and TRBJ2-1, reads DGGITQSPKYLFRKEGQNVTLSCEQNLNHDAMYWYRQDPGQGLRLIYYSQIVNDFQKGDIAEGYSVSREKKESFPLTVTSAQKNPTAFYLCASRSSARNEQFFGPGTRLTVL.

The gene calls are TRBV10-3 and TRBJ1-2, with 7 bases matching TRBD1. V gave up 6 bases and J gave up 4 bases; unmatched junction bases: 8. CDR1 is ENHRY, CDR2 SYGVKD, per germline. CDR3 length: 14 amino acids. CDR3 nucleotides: TGTGCCATCAGCTCGGGACAGATAACCTATGGCTACACCTTC. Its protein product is CAISSGQITYGYTF.

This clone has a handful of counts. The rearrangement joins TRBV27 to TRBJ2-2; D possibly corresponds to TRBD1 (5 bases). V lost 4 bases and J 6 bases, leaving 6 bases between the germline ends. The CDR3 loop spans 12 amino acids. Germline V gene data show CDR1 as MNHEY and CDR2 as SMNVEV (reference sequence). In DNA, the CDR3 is TGTGCCAGCAGTTCGACAGCCGGGGAGCTGTTTTTT. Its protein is CASSSTAGELFF.

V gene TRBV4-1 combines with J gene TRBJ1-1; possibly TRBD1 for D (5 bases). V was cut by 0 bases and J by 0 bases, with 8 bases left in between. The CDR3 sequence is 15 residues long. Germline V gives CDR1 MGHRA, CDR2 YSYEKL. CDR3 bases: TGCGCCAGCAGCCAAGATCTGGGGCTGAACACTGAAGCTTTCTTT. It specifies CASSQDLGLNTEAFF.

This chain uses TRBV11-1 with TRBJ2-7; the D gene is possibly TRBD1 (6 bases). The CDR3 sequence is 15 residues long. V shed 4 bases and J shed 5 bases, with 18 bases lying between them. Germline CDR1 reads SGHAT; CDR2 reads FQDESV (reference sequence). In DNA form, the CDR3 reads TGTGCCAGCAGCTCAACAGGGAACAAAGTCGACGAGCAGTACTTC. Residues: CASSSTGNKVDEQYF.

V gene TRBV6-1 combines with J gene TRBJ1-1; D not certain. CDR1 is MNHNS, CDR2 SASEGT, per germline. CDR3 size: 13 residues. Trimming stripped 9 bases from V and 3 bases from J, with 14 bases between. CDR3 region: CASTYSGDTEAFF. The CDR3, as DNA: TGTGCCAGTACCTACAGCGGGGACACTGAAGCTTTCTTT.

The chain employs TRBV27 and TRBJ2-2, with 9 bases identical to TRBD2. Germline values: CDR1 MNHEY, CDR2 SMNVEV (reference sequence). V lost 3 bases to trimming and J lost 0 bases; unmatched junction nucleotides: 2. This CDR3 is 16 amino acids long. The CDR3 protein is CASSLSSGTNTGELFF. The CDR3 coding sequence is TGTGCCAGCAGTTTGTCTAGCGGGACGAACACCGGGGAGCTGTTTTTT.

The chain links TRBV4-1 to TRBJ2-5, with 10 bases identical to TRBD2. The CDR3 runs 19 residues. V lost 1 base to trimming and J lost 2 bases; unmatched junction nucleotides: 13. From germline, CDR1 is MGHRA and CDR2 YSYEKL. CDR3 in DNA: TGCGCCAGCAGCCAAGCCGCGGCTAGCGGGAGCCTCGTTCAAGAGACCCAGTACTTC. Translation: CASSQAAASGSLVQETQYF.

CDR3 protein: CASTPGDTSSYNEQFF. The CDR3 nucleotides are TGTGCCAGTACCCCCGGGGACACGAGCTCCTACAATGAGCAGTTCTTC. The chain is built from TRBV19 and TRBJ2-1, with a possible D match to TRBD1 (6 bases). Between the trimmed V and J ends, which lost 7 bases and 0 bases, there was a span of 16 bases. The CDR3 loop spans 16 amino acids. Germline CDR1 and CDR2: LNHDA and SQIVND (reference sequence).

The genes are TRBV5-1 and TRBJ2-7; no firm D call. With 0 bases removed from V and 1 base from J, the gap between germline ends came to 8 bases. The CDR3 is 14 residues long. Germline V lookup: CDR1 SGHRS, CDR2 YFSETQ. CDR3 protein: CASSLDEVSYEQYF. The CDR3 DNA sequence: TGCGCCAGCAGCTTGGACGAGGTATCCTACGAGCAGTACTTC.

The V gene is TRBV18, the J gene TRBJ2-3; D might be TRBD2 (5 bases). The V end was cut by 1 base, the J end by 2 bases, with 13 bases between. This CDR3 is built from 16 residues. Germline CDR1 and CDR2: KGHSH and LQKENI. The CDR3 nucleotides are TGTGCCAGCTCACCACTGATAACGGGAACCACAGATACGCAGTATTTT. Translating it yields CASSPLITGTTDTQYF.

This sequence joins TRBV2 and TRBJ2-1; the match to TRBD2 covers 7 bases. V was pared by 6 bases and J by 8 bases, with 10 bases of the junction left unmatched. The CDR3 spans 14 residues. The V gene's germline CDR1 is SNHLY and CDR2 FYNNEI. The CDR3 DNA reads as TGTGCCAGCAGGGTGCCCACTAGCGTCCATGAGCAGTTCTTC. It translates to CASRVPTSVHEQFF. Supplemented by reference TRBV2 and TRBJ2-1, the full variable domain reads EPEVTQTPSHQVTQMGQEVILRCVPISNHLYFYWYRQILGQKVEFLVSFYNNEISEKSEIFDDQFSVERPDGSNFTLKIRSTKLEDSAMYFCASRVPTSVHEQFFGPGTRLTVL.

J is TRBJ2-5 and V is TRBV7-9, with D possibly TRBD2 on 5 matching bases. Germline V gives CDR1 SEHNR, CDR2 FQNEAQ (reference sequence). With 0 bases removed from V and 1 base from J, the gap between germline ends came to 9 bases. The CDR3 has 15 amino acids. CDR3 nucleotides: TGTGCCAGCAGCTTAGCTGGCGGGTCCCAAGAGACCCAGTACTTC. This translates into CASSLAGGSQETQYF.

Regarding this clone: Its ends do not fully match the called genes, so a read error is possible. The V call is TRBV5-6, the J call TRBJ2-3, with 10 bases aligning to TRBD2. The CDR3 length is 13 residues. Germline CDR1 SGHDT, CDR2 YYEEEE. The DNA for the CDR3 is TGTGCCACGGGGCTAGCGGGAGTAAGGCTACTTGGTTTT. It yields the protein CATGLAGVRLLGF.

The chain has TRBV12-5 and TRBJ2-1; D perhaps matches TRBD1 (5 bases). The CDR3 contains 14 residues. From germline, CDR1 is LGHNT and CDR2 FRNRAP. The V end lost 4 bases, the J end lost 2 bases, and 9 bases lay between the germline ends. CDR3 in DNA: TGTGCTAGTGGTTCTACGGACACCTACAATGAGCAGTTCTTC. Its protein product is CASGSTDTYNEQFF.

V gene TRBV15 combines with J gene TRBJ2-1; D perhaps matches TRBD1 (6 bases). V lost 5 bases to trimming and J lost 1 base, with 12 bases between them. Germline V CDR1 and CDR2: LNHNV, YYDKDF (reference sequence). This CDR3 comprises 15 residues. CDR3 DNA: TGTGCCACCAGCGTCCGGGACAAGTCCTACAATGAGCAGTTCTTC. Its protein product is CATSVRDKSYNEQFF. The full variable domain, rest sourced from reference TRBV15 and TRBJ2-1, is DAMVIQNPRYQVTQFGKPVTLSCSQTLNHNVMYWYQQKSSQAPKLLFHYYDKDFNNEADTPDNFQSRRPNTSFCFLDIRSPGLGDTAMYLCATSVRDKSYNEQFFGPGTRLTVL.

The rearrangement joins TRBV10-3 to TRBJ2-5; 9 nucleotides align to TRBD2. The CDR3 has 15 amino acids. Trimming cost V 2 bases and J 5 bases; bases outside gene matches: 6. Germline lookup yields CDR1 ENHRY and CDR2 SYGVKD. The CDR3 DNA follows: TGTGCCATCAGTGAGCCCCGGACTAGCGCCGAGACCCAGTACTTC. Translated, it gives CAISEPRTSAETQYF.

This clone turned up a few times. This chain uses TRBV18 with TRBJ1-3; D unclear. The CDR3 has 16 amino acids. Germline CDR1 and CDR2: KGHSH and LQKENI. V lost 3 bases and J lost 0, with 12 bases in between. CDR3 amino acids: CASSPFDTDSGNTIYF. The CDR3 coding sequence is TGTGCCAGCTCACCTTTCGACACCGACTCTGGAAACACCATATATTTT.